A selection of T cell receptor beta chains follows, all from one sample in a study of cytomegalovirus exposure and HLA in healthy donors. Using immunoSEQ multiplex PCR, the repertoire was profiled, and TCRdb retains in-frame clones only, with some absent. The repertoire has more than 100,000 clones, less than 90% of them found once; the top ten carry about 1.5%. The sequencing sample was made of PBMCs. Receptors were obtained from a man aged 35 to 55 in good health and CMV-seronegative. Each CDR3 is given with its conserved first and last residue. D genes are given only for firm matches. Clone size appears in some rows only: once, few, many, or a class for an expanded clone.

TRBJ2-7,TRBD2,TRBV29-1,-,CSAGPSGAYEQYF,TGCAGCGCTGGGCCTAGCGGGGCCTACGAGCAGTACTTC
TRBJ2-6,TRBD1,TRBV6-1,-,CASSADAGQGAPGANVLTF,TGTGCCAGCAGTGCTGACGCGGGACAGGGGGCGCCTGGGGCCAACGTCCTGACTTTC
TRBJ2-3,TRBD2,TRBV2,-,CASGQAGGRLGTQYF,TGTGCCAGCGGGCAAGCGGGGGGGCGTCTCGGCACGCAGTATTTT
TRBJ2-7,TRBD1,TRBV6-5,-,CASSTGTGYYEQYF,TGTGCCAGCAGTACCGGGACAGGCTATTACGAGCAGTACTTC
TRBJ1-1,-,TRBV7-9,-,CASISQGGGTEAFF,TGTGCCAGCATATCACAGGGCGGGGGCACTGAAGCTTTCTTT
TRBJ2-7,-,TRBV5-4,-,CASSLAGDYSYEQYF,TGTGCCAGCAGCTTGGCCGGAGACTATTCCTACGAGCAGTACTTC
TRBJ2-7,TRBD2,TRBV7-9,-,CASRTSGSSYEQYF,TGTGCCAGCAGAACTAGCGGGAGCTCCTACGAGCAGTACTTC
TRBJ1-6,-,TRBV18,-,CASSPSGDDSPLHF,TGTGCCAGCTCACCGTCAGGGGATGATTCACCCCTCCACTTT
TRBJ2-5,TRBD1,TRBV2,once,CASKGQGGETQYF,TGTGCCAGCAAGGGACAGGGAGGAGAGACCCAGTACTTC
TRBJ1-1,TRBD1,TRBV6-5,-,CASSPGTGGFTEAFF,TGTGCCAGCAGTCCAGGGACAGGGGGTTTCACTGAAGCTTTCTTT
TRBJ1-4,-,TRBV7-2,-,CASSLGGSPNEKLFF,TGTGCCAGCAGCCTCGGGGGGAGTCCTAATGAAAAACTGTTTTTT
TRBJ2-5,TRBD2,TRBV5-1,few,CASSLAGGDQETQYF,TGCGCCAGCAGCTTAGCGGGGGGCGACCAAGAGACCCAGTACTTC
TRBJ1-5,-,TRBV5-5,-,CASSLEWRGNQPQHF,TGTGCCAGCAGCTTGGAGTGGCGGGGAAATCAGCCCCAGCATTTT
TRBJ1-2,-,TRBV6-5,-,CASTQAGAPYGYTF,TGTGCCAGCACTCAGGCAGGCGCGCCCTATGGCTACACCTTC
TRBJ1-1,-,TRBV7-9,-,CASSFEGNTEAFF,TGTGCCAGCAGCTTCGAGGGGAACACTGAAGCTTTCTTT
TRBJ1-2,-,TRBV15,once,CATSRDRRPESGGYTF,TGTGCCACCAGCAGAGATAGGCGGCCGGAGAGCGGTGGCTACACCTTC
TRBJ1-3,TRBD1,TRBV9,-,CASSVQGARGGNTIYF,TGTGCCAGCAGCGTACAGGGGGCTAGGGGAGGAAACACCATATATTTT
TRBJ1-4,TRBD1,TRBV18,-,CASSPTTGVEEKLFF,TGTGCCAGCTCACCAACGACAGGGGTGGAGGAAAAACTGTTTTTT
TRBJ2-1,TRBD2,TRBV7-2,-,CASSLGLAGGEQFF,TGTGCCAGCAGCTTGGGACTAGCGGGGGGTGAGCAGTTCTTC
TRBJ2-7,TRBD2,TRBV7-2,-,CASSLGPAGGREQYF,TGTGCCAGCAGCTTAGGGCCAGCGGGGGGGCGGGAGCAGTACTTC
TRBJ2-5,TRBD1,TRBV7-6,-,CASSVRWTGTETQYF,TGTGCCAGCAGCGTACGATGGACAGGGACAGAGACCCAGTACTTC
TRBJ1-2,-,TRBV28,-,CASSRGGGRIYGYTF,TGTGCCAGCAGCCGGGGAGGGGGTAGGATCTATGGCTACACCTTC
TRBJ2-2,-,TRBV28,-,CASSIDGGNTGELFF,TGTGCCAGCAGCATCGACGGAGGGAACACCGGGGAGCTGTTTTTT
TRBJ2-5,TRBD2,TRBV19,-,CASSRGLAGEETQYF,TGTGCCAGTAGTAGGGGACTAGCGGGGGAAGAGACCCAGTACTTC
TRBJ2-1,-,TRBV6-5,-,CASSTDNEQFF,TGTGCCAGCAGTACGGACAATGAGCAGTTCTTC
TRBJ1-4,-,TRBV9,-,CASSVDRDEKLFF,TGTGCCAGCAGCGTAGACAGGGATGAAAAACTGTTTTTT
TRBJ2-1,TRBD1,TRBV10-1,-,CASSGQGVYNEQFF,TGCGCCAGCAGTGGGCAGGGGGTATACAATGAGCAGTTCTTC
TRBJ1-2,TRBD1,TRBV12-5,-,CASGLTGGSGYTF,TGTGCTAGTGGTTTGACAGGGGGCAGTGGCTACACCTTC
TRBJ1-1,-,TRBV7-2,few,CATAPPGYEAFF,TGTGCCACGGCCCCCCCGGGGTATGAAGCTTTCTTT
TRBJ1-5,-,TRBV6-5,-,CASSYSNLGSSPQHF,TGTGCCAGCAGTTACTCGAATCTGGGCTCCTCGCCCCAGCATTTT
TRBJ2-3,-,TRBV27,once,CASSLLPPFTDTQYF,TGTGCCAGCAGTTTACTCCCCCCCTTCACAGATACGCAGTATTTT
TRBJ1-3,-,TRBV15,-,CATSHGRGSGNTIYF,TGTGCCACCAGCCACGGGAGGGGAAGTGGAAACACCATATATTTT
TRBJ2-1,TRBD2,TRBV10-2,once,CASISGASYNEQFF,TGCGCCAGCATTAGCGGGGCCTCCTACAATGAGCAGTTCTTC
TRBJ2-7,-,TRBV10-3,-,CAIGRNSYEQYF,TGTGCCATCGGCAGGAACTCCTACGAGCAGTACTTC
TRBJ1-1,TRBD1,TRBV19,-,CASSPWDRENTEAFF,TGTGCCAGTAGTCCTTGGGACAGGGAGAACACTGAAGCTTTCTTT
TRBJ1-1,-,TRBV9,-,CASSARGIMNTEAFF,TGTGCCAGCAGCGCCAGGGGAATCATGAACACTGAAGCTTTCTTT
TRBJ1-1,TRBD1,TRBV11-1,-,CASRLGQGKGAEAFF,TGTGCCAGCAGGCTGGGACAGGGAAAAGGAGCTGAAGCTTTCTTT
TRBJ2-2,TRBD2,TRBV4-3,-,CASSQAIGGGITGELFF,TGCGCCAGCAGCCAAGCGATCGGGGGGGGAATCACCGGGGAGCTGTTTTTT
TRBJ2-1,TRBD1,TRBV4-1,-,CASSRDRELVEQFF,TGCGCCAGCTCCCGAGACAGGGAATTGGTTGAGCAGTTCTTC
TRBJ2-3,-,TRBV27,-,CASGQGGTDTQYF,TGTGCCAGCGGACAGGGAGGGACAGATACGCAGTATTTT
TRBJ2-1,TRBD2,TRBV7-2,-,CASSLESGTYNEQFF,TGTGCCAGCAGCTTAGAAAGCGGGACCTACAATGAGCAGTTCTTC
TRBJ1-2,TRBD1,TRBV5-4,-,CASSEARGLGGYTF,TGTGCCAGCAGCGAGGCGAGGGGGCTGGGCGGCTACACCTTC
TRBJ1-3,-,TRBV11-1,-,CASSRQESSGNTIYF,TGTGCCAGCAGCCGACAGGAGAGCTCTGGAAACACCATATATTTT
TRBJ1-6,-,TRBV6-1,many,CASSEGQRSPLHF,TGTGCCAGCAGTGAAGGACAACGGTCACCCCTCCACTTT
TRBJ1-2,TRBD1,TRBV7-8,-,CASSFRDRDYGYTF,TGTGCCAGCAGTTTCCGGGACAGAGACTATGGCTACACCTTC
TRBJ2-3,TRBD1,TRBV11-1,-,CASSSPGQVTDTQYF,TGTGCCAGCAGCTCACCGGGACAGGTTACAGATACGCAGTATTTT
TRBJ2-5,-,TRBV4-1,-,CASSQDWEGGETQYF,TGCGCCAGCAGCCAAGATTGGGAAGGCGGGGAGACCCAGTACTTC
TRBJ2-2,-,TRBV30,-,CAFTGSGRGELFF,TGTGCCTTCACGGGGAGCGGGCGCGGGGAGCTGTTTTTT
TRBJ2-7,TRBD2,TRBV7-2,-,CASSLATSGPYEQYF,TGTGCCAGCAGCTTAGCTACTAGCGGACCCTACGAGCAGTACTTC
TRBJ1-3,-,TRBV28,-,CASSSAATGTGNTIYF,TGTGCCAGCAGCTCCGCCGCAACAGGAACTGGAAACACCATATATTTT
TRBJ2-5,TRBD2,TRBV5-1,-,CASSLGTTQETQYF,TGCGCCAGCAGCTTAGGGACTACGCAAGAGACCCAGTACTTC
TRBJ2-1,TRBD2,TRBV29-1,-,CSVPRTSGNEQFF,TGCAGCGTTCCCCGGACTAGCGGCAATGAGCAGTTCTTC
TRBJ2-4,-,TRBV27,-,CAGPRGTKNIQYF,TGTGCCGGTCCCAGAGGGACCAAAAACATTCAGTACTTC
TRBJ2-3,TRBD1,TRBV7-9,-,CSSSFDRGMVTQYF,TGTTCCAGCAGCTTTGACAGGGGCATGGTTACGCAGTATTTT
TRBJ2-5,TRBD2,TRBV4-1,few,CASSQGGMGGAQYF,TGCGCCAGCAGCCAAGGTGGGATGGGGGGGGCCCAGTACTTC
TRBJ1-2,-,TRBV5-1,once,CASSPDSRGGGYTF,TGCGCCAGCAGCCCGGACAGCCGGGGGGGTGGCTACACCTTC
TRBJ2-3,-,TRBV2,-,CASSEGSGETDTQYF,TGTGCCAGCAGTGAAGGGTCGGGGGAAACAGATACGCAGTATTTT
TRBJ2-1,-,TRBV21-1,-,CASSKKGADKVRADRPSSEQFF,TGTGCCAGCAGCAAAAAGGGGGCCGATAAGGTTAGGGCGGACAGGCCAAGTAGTGAGCAGTTCTTC
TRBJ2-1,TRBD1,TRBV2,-,CASRGDRGFDEQFF,TGTGCCAGCAGAGGGGACAGGGGTTTCGATGAGCAGTTCTTC
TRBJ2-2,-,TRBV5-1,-,CASSLDRATGELFF,TGCGCCAGCAGCTTGGACAGGGCAACCGGGGAGCTGTTTTTT